This entry lists 22 T cell receptor beta chains sequenced from one sample in a study of CD8+ T cells in alopecia areata. Sequencing relied on a cDNA template that was reverse transcribed from extracted RNA. Generated by immunoSEQ multiplex PCR, the TCRdb table keeps only in-frame clones and is missing some. The table lists about 150,000 clones, roughly 65% of them singletons. Treatment here: oral pan-JAK inhibitor, 5-10 mg twice daily. The input for sequencing was CD4+ T cells sorted from blood, taken at week 4, from a patient treated with tofacitinib. The receptors were gathered from a human donor with alopecia areata.

The chain uses TRBV5-1 and TRBJ2-7, with unresolved D. V lost 7 bases and J lost 0, with 14 bases in between. The CDR3 consists of 14 residues. Per the germline V gene, CDR1 is SGHRS and CDR2 is YFSETQ. Here the CDR3 DNA reads TGCGCCAGCCGCGAGCAAAGACTCTCCTACGAGCAGTACTTC. It yields the protein CASREQRLSYEQYF. Full variable domain (outside the CDR3, taken from reference TRBV5-1 and TRBJ2-7): KAGVTQTPRYLIKTRGQQVTLSCSPISGHRSVSWYQQTPGQGLQFLFEYFSETQRNKGNFPGRFSGRQFSNSRSEMNVSTLELGDSALYLCASREQRLSYEQYFGPGTRLTVT.

This clone was observed a few times. The chain couples TRBV2 to TRBJ2-1; D call uncertain. The CDR3 runs to 12 residues. V lost 11 bases and J 5 bases, leaving 13 bases between the germline ends. Germline V gene sequence: CDR1 SNHLY, CDR2 FYNNEI. The CDR3 reads CAGQDQDNEQFF. The CDR3 DNA is TGTGCCGGCCAGGACCAAGACAATGAGCAGTTCTTC.

Here the CDR3 reads CASSLAGAGNIQYF. The CDR3 DNA reads TGTGCCAGCAGCTTAGCGGGAGCGGGAAACATTCAGTACTTC. V gene TRBV7-9 combines with J gene TRBJ2-4; TRBD2 might be the D (6 bases). Germline V CDR1 and CDR2: SEHNR, FQNEAQ (reference sequence). This CDR3 comprises 14 residues. The ends were cut back, 0 bases at V and 6 bases at J, with 9 bases in the middle.

The chain carries TRBV7-9 and TRBJ1-2; 8 bases match TRBD1. Germline CDR1 is SEHNR and CDR2 is FQNEAQ (reference sequence). The trim removed 5 bases at V and 6 bases at J, leaving 8 bases unmatched. The CDR3 has 14 residues. CDR3 coding DNA: TGTGCCAGCAGCCCAGGGGGCCAGGGCCATGGCTACACCTTC. Its translation is CASSPGGQGHGYTF.

In DNA, the CDR3 is TGTGCCTGGAGTACGAGGGCTGGAAACACCATATATTTT. It translates to CAWSTRAGNTIYF. The chain uses TRBV30 and TRBJ1-3; D is uncertain. Trimming shortened V by 2 bases and J by 2 bases, and 7 bases separated the two germline ends. Germline V gives CDR1 GTSNPN, CDR2 SVGIG (reference sequence). This CDR3 region has 13 residues.

The chain carries TRBV2 and TRBJ1-6, with 10 bases matching TRBD1. This CDR3 region has 14 residues. The J segment lost 7 bases and the V segment lost 6 bases, leaving 3 bases of the junction unmatched. Germline V gene sequence: CDR1 SNHLY, CDR2 FYNNEI. This CDR3 reads CASSWGQGNSPLHF. For the CDR3, the DNA is TGTGCCAGCAGCTGGGGACAGGGGAATTCACCCCTCCACTTT.

The chain employs TRBV30 and TRBJ1-2, with TRBD1 identical over 7 bases. The CDR3 contains 13 residues. The germline CDR1 and CDR2 sequences are GTSNPN and SVGIG (reference sequence). Trimming took 3 bases from V and 5 from J; bases not matched to a gene: 6. DNA for the CDR3: TGTGCCTGGAGCCCGACAGGGACATATGGCTACACCTTC. Amino acids: CAWSPTGTYGYTF.

This chain joins TRBV7-6 and TRBJ2-5; D is perhaps TRBD2 (6 bases). The CDR3 has 13 amino acids. The ends were cut back, 4 bases at V and 3 bases at J, with 9 bases in the middle. Per germline, CDR1 SGHVS and CDR2 FNYEAQ. CDR3 bases: TGTGCCAGCAGCTCGGACTACGAAGAGACCCAGTACTTC. It codes for CASSSDYEETQYF.

In this sample, this clone turned up once. The chain couples TRBV29-1 to TRBJ1-1; possible D gene TRBD1, 6 bases. V dropped 4 bases and J dropped 5 bases, with 14 bases sitting between them. There are 13 residues in the CDR3. Germline V lookup: CDR1 SQVTM, CDR2 ANQGSEA. Here the CDR3 DNA reads TGCAGCGTTGCTAAGGGGGATGGGACTGAAGCTTTCTTT. It is translated as CSVAKGDGTEAFF.

J is TRBJ2-2 and V is TRBV7-2; D is undetermined. Looked up from germline, CDR1 is SGHTA and CDR2 is FQGNSA. Trimming removed 1 base at V and 7 bases at J, with 13 bases between. This CDR3 comprises 15 residues. The CDR3 DNA sequence: TGTGCCAGCAGCTTAGTGGGGTCCTGGGGCGGGGAGCTGTTTTTT. This gives the protein CASSLVGSWGGELFF.

This chain joins TRBV7-2 and TRBJ2-7, with D unclear. V dropped 3 bases and J dropped 0 bases, with 9 bases sitting between them. Germline V lookup: CDR1 SGHTA, CDR2 FQGNSA. This CDR3 is 14 amino acids long. The CDR3 loop is CASSLRMFSYEQYF. CDR3 coding DNA: TGTGCCAGCAGCTTGAGGATGTTCTCCTACGAGCAGTACTTC.

The CDR3 is CAGTWEPGEKLFF. CDR3 nucleotides: TGTGCCGGGACCTGGGAGCCTGGGGAAAAACTGTTTTTT. V gene TRBV30 combines with J gene TRBJ1-4; perhaps TRBD1 as D (5 bases). The CDR3 sequence is 13 residues long. Trimming stripped 8 bases from V and 8 bases from J, with 18 bases between. Germline V gene data show CDR1 as GTSNPN and CDR2 as SVGIG (reference sequence).

The rearrangement joins TRBV6-5 to TRBJ1-2, with 9 positions matching TRBD1. Germline CDR1 MNHEY, CDR2 SVGAGI. V lost 5 bases and J lost 6; bases outside the gene matches: 10. CDR3 length: 15 amino acids. The CDR3 is CASSTTGGFSDGYTF. CDR3 coding DNA: TGTGCCAGCAGTACAACAGGGGGCTTTTCGGATGGCTACACCTTC.

V usage is TRBV27 and J usage is TRBJ1-6; unclear D gene. Per the germline V gene, CDR1 is MNHEY and CDR2 is SMNVEV (reference sequence). This CDR3 has 16 residues. The V gene lost 4 bases and the J gene lost 5 bases, with 15 bases spanning the gap. The CDR3 coding sequence is TGTGCCAGCAGTTCGTTATCTGGGCGGAATAATTCACCCCTCCACTTT. This sequence encodes CASSSLSGRNNSPLHF.

This clone was detected once. The chain has TRBV5-6 and TRBJ1-2; 9 bases fit TRBD1. The CDR3 extends over 14 amino acids. CDR1 and CDR2 (germline): SGHDT, YYEEEE. The ends lost 3 bases at V and 6 bases at J; junction bases unmatched: 6. CDR3: CASSWNRGLDGYTF. CDR3 nucleotide sequence: TGTGCCAGCAGCTGGAACAGGGGGCTGGATGGCTACACCTTC.

V usage is TRBV2 and J usage is TRBJ2-1; a possible D gene is TRBD1 (6 bases). The germline CDR1 and CDR2 sequences are SNHLY and FYNNEI. The CDR3 loop spans 15 amino acids. V lost 4 bases to trimming and J lost 0 bases, with 10 bases between them. For the CDR3, the DNA is TGTGCCAGCAGTGCCAGGGGAAGCTCCTACAATGAGCAGTTCTTC. Translating it yields CASSARGSSYNEQFF.

The chain joins TRBV9 to TRBJ2-5, with TRBD2 matching over 11 bases. The CDR3 totals 15 residues. The germline V gene encodes CDR1 SGDLS and CDR2 YYNGEE. V gave up 2 bases and J gave up 5 bases; unmatched junction bases: 5. The CDR3: CASSVGLAVGETQYF. CDR3 sequence (DNA): TGTGCCAGCAGCGTGGGACTAGCGGTAGGTGAGACCCAGTACTTC.

V and J are TRBV29-1 and TRBJ2-2; 7 bases fit TRBD1. The junction had 6 bases not matched to a gene; V was cut back by 8 bases and J by 6 bases. The CDR3 has 12 amino acids. Germline-derived CDR1 and CDR2 are SQVTM and ANQGSEA. The CDR3 DNA reads as TGCAGCTACCGGGACAGATCCGGGGAGCTGTTTTTT. It codes for CSYRDRSGELFF.

The CDR3 nucleotides are TGTGCCAGCAGCCGCGTGGGACCTTCCCTGGATTATGGCTACACCTTC. Amino acids: CASSRVGPSLDYGYTF. V usage is TRBV7-2 and J usage is TRBJ1-2; TRBD1 is a possible D gene (5 bases). Per germline, CDR1 SGHTA and CDR2 FQGNSA. There are 16 residues in the CDR3. V lost 5 bases and J lost 5, with 21 bases in between.

This chain's CDR3 is CASSRGRLAGGPSKNIQYF. As DNA, the CDR3 is TGTGCCAGCAGCCGAGGGAGACTAGCGGGGGGGCCATCCAAAAACATTCAGTACTTC. V gene TRBV7-8 combines with J gene TRBJ2-4; 14 bases align to TRBD2. CDR3 length: 19 amino acids. The germline CDR1 and CDR2 sequences are SGHVS and FQNEAQ. J lost 2 bases, V lost 5 bases, and 11 bases had no gene match. The full variable domain, completed using reference TRBV7-8 and TRBJ2-4, is GAGVSQSPRYKVAKRGQDVALRCDPISGHVSLFWYQQALGQGPEFLTYFQNEAQLDKSGLPSDRFFAERPEGSVSTLKIQRTQQEDSAVYLCASSRGRLAGGPSKNIQYFGAGTRLSVL.

The chain has TRBV2 and TRBJ2-3, with D tentatively TRBD1 or TRBD2 (6 bases each). This CDR3 is 14 amino acids long. The V end was cut by 9 bases, the J end by 6 bases, with 19 bases between. Per germline, CDR1 SNHLY and CDR2 FYNNEI. Here the CDR3 reads CASTGSWGADTQYF. The CDR3 DNA sequence: TGTGCCAGTACGGGCAGTTGGGGGGCGGATACGCAGTATTTT.

The gene calls are TRBV11-2 and TRBJ2-5, with 8 bases identical to TRBD1. The V gene's germline CDR1 is SGHAT and CDR2 FQNNGV. V lost 4 bases and J lost 5; bases outside the gene matches: 0. CDR3 length: 12 amino acids. CDR3 coding DNA: TGTGCCAGCAGCTGGGACAGGGAGACCCAGTACTTC. Protein: CASSWDRETQYF.